The 29 T cell receptor beta chains given below trace back to one sample, sequenced in a study of T cell repertoires in cytomegalovirus infection. TCRdb redid the calling of the reads with MiXCR, one entry per CDR3 protein. Found here are fewer than 550,000 distinct CDR3 sequences, approximately 15% of them singletons; the top ten hold roughly a quarter. Sequenced sample: CD8+ T cells from PBMCs. Receptor source: a human donor in good health (CMV status not recorded). Some clones in this sample may be carry-over from other donors' samples.

This chain connects TRBV12-3 or TRBV12-4 to TRBJ1-1; D gene uncertain. This CDR3 has 14 amino acids. The germline V and J ends were trimmed by 3 bases and 1 base, with 9 bases remaining between them. The CDR3 sequence is CASSLVPENTEAFF. Here the CDR3 DNA reads TGTGCCAGCAGTTTGGTCCCGGAGAACACTGAAGCTTTCTTT.

This rearrangement joins TRBV3-1 to TRBJ2-1, with D perhaps TRBD2 (6 bases). Germline lookup yields CDR1 LGHDT and CDR2 YNNKEL (reference sequence). V lost 1 base to trimming and J lost 13 bases, with 11 bases between them. The CDR3 is made up of 12 amino acids. CDR3 bases: TGTGCCAGCAGCCAAGGGACTATCGGCCAGTTCTTC. It yields the protein CASSQGTIGQFF.

This clonotype turned up a few times. The rearrangement links TRBV20-1 to TRBJ2-3, with 14 bases aligning to TRBD2. Germline loops: CDR1 DFQATT, CDR2 SNEGSKA (reference sequence). The V and J ends lost 6 bases and 2 bases, in that order; junction bases with no gene match: 10. There are 17 residues in the CDR3. The CDR3 DNA is TGCAGTGCCCTAGGACTAGCGGGAGGACTAAACACAGATACGCAGTATTTT. Translation gives CSALGLAGGLNTDTQYF.

There are many counts of this clonotype. This chain links TRBV7-6 with TRBJ1-1; 7 bases fit TRBD1. CDR3 length: 15 amino acids. The germline gives CDR1 SGHVS, CDR2 FNYEAQ. The V gene end was trimmed by 2 bases and the J gene end by 5 bases; junction bases not matched to a gene: 8. CDR3 DNA: TGTGCCAGCAGCTTATCGACAGGGACGGAGACTGAAGCTTTCTTT. This sequence encodes CASSLSTGTETEAFF.

This clonotype has just a few counts. The chain has TRBV5-6 and TRBJ2-7; maybe TRBD2 (5 bases). With 0 bases removed from V and 0 bases from J, the gap between germline ends came to 13 bases. CDR1 is SGHDT, CDR2 YYEEEE, per germline. CDR3 length: 16 amino acids. The CDR3 DNA is TGTGCCAGCAGCTTGGGGGCGGGCCCAAGCTCCTACGAGCAGTACTTC. This gives the protein CASSLGAGPSSYEQYF.

The V call is TRBV5-1, the J call TRBJ2-5, with 7 bases matching TRBD1. The germline V gene has CDR1 SGHRS and CDR2 YFSETQ. The junction had 8 bases not matched to a gene; V was cut back by 4 bases and J by 5 bases. The CDR3 is 14 residues long. The CDR3 region is CASSHEGGAETQYF. In nucleotides, the CDR3 is TGCGCCAGCAGCCACGAAGGGGGCGCCGAGACCCAGTACTTC.

The gene calls are TRBV5-5 and TRBJ2-7; 9 bases agree with TRBD1. The V segment lost 3 bases and the J segment 5 bases; nucleotides outside the gene matches: 12. This CDR3 spans 16 amino acids. CDR1 and CDR2 from the germline V gene are SGHKS and YYEKEE (reference sequence). This CDR3 is CASSSPGQGKQNEQYF. The CDR3 DNA follows: TGTGCCAGCAGCTCTCCGGGACAGGGTAAACAGAACGAGCAGTACTTC. Full variable domain (remainder filled in from reference TRBV5-5 and TRBJ2-7): DAGVTQSPTHLIKTRGQQVTLRCSPISGHKSVSWYQQVLGQGPQFIFQYYEKEERGRGNFPDRFSARQFPNYSSELNVNALLLGDSALYLCASSSPGQGKQNEQYFGPGTRLTVT.

The chain combines TRBV13 with TRBJ2-5; TRBD2 aligns across 7 bases. Per the germline V gene, CDR1 is PRHDT and CDR2 is FYEKMQ (reference sequence). V lost 2 bases, J lost 7 bases, and 7 bases stayed unmatched. This CDR3 has 14 amino acids. As DNA, the CDR3 is TGTGCCAGCAGCTTAATAGCGGGCGGACGGACCCAGTACTTC. Its protein is CASSLIAGGRTQYF.

This clonotype was seen many times. The rearrangement joins TRBV27 to TRBJ2-7, with 7 bases matching TRBD1. The CDR3 sequence is 14 residues long. Germline loops: CDR1 MNHEY, CDR2 SMNVEV (reference sequence). Trimming took 6 bases from V and 1 from J; bases not matched to a gene: 6. The CDR3 reads CASSPDRVSYEQYF. CDR3 nucleotide sequence: TGTGCCAGCAGCCCCGACAGGGTTTCCTACGAGCAGTACTTC.

This sequence joins TRBV5-4 and TRBJ1-1, with 7 positions matching TRBD1. V shed 7 bases and J 5 bases; nucleotides not matched to a gene: 8. Germline lookup yields CDR1 SGHNT and CDR2 YYREEE (reference sequence). The CDR3 has 13 amino acids. CDR3 protein: CASGDRAGTEAFF. CDR3 nucleotides: TGTGCCAGCGGAGACAGGGCGGGGACTGAAGCTTTCTTT.

There are many counts of this clonotype. The CDR3 loop is CASSEVGTRGSTEAFF. CDR3 bases: TGTGCCAGCAGCGAGGTAGGGACCCGGGGGTCCACTGAAGCTTTCTTT. The chain is built from TRBV9 and TRBJ1-1, with D maybe TRBD1 (5 bases). The CDR3 runs to 16 residues. V was trimmed by 3 bases and J by 4 bases, leaving 19 bases between them. Germline CDR1 and CDR2: SGDLS and YYNGEE.

The table lists this clonotype with a few counts. The chain recombines TRBV4-1 with TRBJ2-2; D is unresolved. Germline V gene data show CDR1 as MGHRA and CDR2 as YSYEKL. The V gene lost 0 bases and the J gene lost 6 bases, with 8 bases spanning the gap. The CDR3 has 14 residues. The CDR3 DNA reads as TGCGCCAGCAGCCAAGATGGGGTCCCCGGGGAGCTGTTTTTT. As protein: CASSQDGVPGELFF.

This clonotype has just a few counts. V and J are TRBV5-1 and TRBJ1-2; unclear D gene. Germline V gene lookup returns CDR1 SGHRS and CDR2 YFSETQ. CDR3 size: 16 residues. V shed 4 bases and J shed 3 bases, with 19 bases lying between them. CDR3 loop: CASSKNRPSDHYGYTF. DNA for the CDR3: TGCGCCAGCAGCAAAAATCGTCCCTCGGACCACTATGGCTACACCTTC.

This clonotype was observed at least ten times. The chain links TRBV25-1 to TRBJ2-7, with D hard to call. This CDR3 is 13 amino acids long. The V and J ends lost 4 bases and 7 bases respectively, with 14 bases between them. CDR1 MGHDK and CDR2 SYGVNS come from the germline V gene. The CDR3 DNA reads as TGTGCCAGCAGTGTCAATGTTGGGGTTGAGCAGTACTTC. Protein product: CASSVNVGVEQYF.

This clonotype was recorded at least ten times. The chain uses TRBV28 and TRBJ1-2, with TRBD1 as a possible D gene (5 bases). Germline V lookup: CDR1 MDHEN, CDR2 SYDVKM. This CDR3 comprises 14 residues. V dropped 6 bases and J dropped 2 bases, with 13 bases sitting between them. The CDR3 sequence: CASSLRDGNYGYTF. The DNA of the CDR3 is TGTGCCAGCAGCCTCCGGGACGGCAACTATGGCTACACCTTC.

This chain uses TRBV27 with TRBJ2-1; D unresolved. The CDR3 runs to 12 residues. Deletions cut 3 bases from V and 9 bases from J, with 9 bases between. The germline CDR1 and CDR2 sequences are MNHEY and SMNVEV (reference sequence). The CDR3 is CASSFSGLEQFF. The CDR3 nucleotides are TGTGCCAGCAGTTTTTCTGGGCTTGAGCAGTTCTTC.

This clonotype was seen more than once but under ten times. This chain connects TRBV6-2 or TRBV6-3 to TRBJ1-3; D might be TRBD1 (6 bases). Deletions cut 5 bases from V and 0 bases from J, with 14 bases between. There are 16 residues in the CDR3. The germline V gene encodes CDR1 MNHEY and CDR2 SVGEGT. The CDR3 DNA follows: TGTGCCAGCAGTAACCCGGGACATAGCTCTGGAAACACCATATATTTT. Its translation: CASSNPGHSSGNTIYF.

V usage is TRBV5-1 and J usage is TRBJ2-1, with TRBD2 identical over 8 bases. V gave up 0 bases and J gave up 4 bases; unmatched junction bases: 9. Germline V lookup: CDR1 SGHRS, CDR2 YFSETQ. The CDR3 has 17 residues. CDR3 loop: CASSLGALAGGYNEQFF. CDR3 sequence (DNA): TGCGCCAGCAGCTTGGGCGCCCTAGCGGGCGGGTACAATGAGCAGTTCTTC.

The genes are TRBV27 and TRBJ2-7, with 7 bases lining up with TRBD1. CDR3 length: 13 residues. The germline CDR1 and CDR2 sequences are MNHEY and SMNVEV (reference sequence). With V trimmed by 9 bases and J by 1 base, 6 bases remained unmatched. CDR3 sequence reads: CASGQGESYEQYF. The CDR3 DNA reads as TGTGCCAGTGGTCAGGGGGAATCCTACGAGCAGTACTTC.

This clonotype was seen repeatedly, ten times or more. The gene calls are TRBV2 and TRBJ2-1; tentative D call: TRBD2 (5 bases). The germline V gene encodes CDR1 SNHLY and CDR2 FYNNEI. The V and J ends lost 6 bases and 6 bases respectively, with 30 bases between them. This CDR3 has 19 residues. CDR3 loop: CASRGWSGRQGFDVNEQFF. In nucleotides, the CDR3 is TGTGCCAGCAGAGGGTGGAGCGGCCGCCAAGGGTTCGACGTCAATGAGCAGTTCTTC.

V and J are TRBV9 and TRBJ1-2; TRBD1 matches at 7 bases. The germline gives CDR1 SGDLS, CDR2 YYNGEE. This CDR3 region has 14 residues. The V segment lost 3 bases and the J segment 3 bases; nucleotides outside the gene matches: 5. The CDR3: CASSEQGTHYGYTF. In DNA form, the CDR3 reads TGTGCCAGCAGCGAACAGGGGACTCACTATGGCTACACCTTC.

The chain couples TRBV11-3 to TRBJ2-5; unclear D gene. Deletions cut 2 bases from V and 3 bases from J, with 7 bases between. Germline loops: CDR1 SGHNT, CDR2 YENEEA. This CDR3 is 13 amino acids long. CDR3 bases: TGTGCCAGCAGCTTAAGGGTCGAAGAGACCCAGTACTTC. This codes for CASSLRVEETQYF.

This clonotype has ten or more counts. The chain employs TRBV5-4 and TRBJ2-5; D remains ambiguous. Germline CDR1 and CDR2: SGHNT and YYREEE (reference sequence). The ends were cut back, 4 bases at V and 5 bases at J, with 12 bases in the middle. The CDR3 has 13 amino acids. The CDR3 region is CASSPTVVETQYF. The CDR3 DNA is TGTGCCAGCAGCCCGACGGTGGTGGAGACCCAGTACTTC.

This clonotype was detected a few times. V is TRBV10-2 and J is TRBJ1-6; TRBD1 is a possible D gene (6 bases). V shed 3 bases and J shed 7 bases, with 13 bases lying between them. The CDR3 runs to 15 residues. Germline lookup yields CDR1 WSHSY and CDR2 SAAADI. CDR3 sequence (DNA): TGCGCCAGCAGTGAACAGGGATTCCTCAATTCACCCCTCCACTTT. As protein: CASSEQGFLNSPLHF.

V gene TRBV13 combines with J gene TRBJ1-1; D uncertain. The V and J ends lost 7 bases and 1 base respectively, with 13 bases between them. The germline gives CDR1 PRHDT, CDR2 FYEKMQ (reference sequence). CDR3 length: 14 residues. The chain's CDR3 is CASTISGKNTEAFF. Here the CDR3 DNA reads TGTGCCAGCACTATTTCTGGGAAGAACACTGAAGCTTTCTTT.

This clonotype appeared a few times. J is TRBJ1-2 and V is TRBV6-1, with D possibly matching TRBD1 (6 bases). This CDR3 is 13 amino acids long. Per germline, CDR1 MNHNS and CDR2 SASEGT. With 6 bases removed from V and 3 bases from J, the gap between germline ends came to 11 bases. The CDR3 bases are TGTGCCAGCAGCCCAGGGGCGCACTATGGCTACACCTTC. Translation gives CASSPGAHYGYTF.

This clonotype has ten or more counts. The V and J genes are TRBV5-5 and TRBJ1-6; D is possibly TRBD1 (5 bases). The CDR3 sequence is 17 residues long. Germline V gene sequence: CDR1 SGHKS, CDR2 YYEKEE (reference sequence). V lost 3 bases and J lost 0, with 13 bases in between. The CDR3 DNA reads TGTGCCAGCAGCTGGGGACCACAGAGCTCCTATAATTCACCCCTCCACTTT. Protein: CASSWGPQSSYNSPLHF.

V usage is TRBV6-5 and J usage is TRBJ2-7; D perhaps matches TRBD2 (6 bases). Germline V gene lookup returns CDR1 MNHEY and CDR2 SVGAGI. V was pared by 0 bases and J by 5 bases, with 8 bases between. The CDR3 runs to 13 residues. Here the CDR3 reads CASSYSAGNEQYF. In DNA, the CDR3 is TGTGCCAGCAGTTACTCGGCGGGAAACGAGCAGTACTTC.

The chain combines TRBV7-9 with TRBJ2-1; D is unresolved. Germline CDR1 reads SEHNR; CDR2 reads FQNEAQ (reference sequence). The length of the CDR3 is 14 residues. V was trimmed by 4 bases and J by 4 bases, leaving 11 bases between them. CDR3 bases: TGTGCCAGCAGCTCGATACGCCTTTACAATGAGCAGTTCTTC. Protein: CASSSIRLYNEQFF.